This T cell receptor beta chain derives from a study of vaccination and CD4 T cells after COVID-19. About this clonotype: As yet, its antigen is unknown.

J lost 6 bases, V lost 0 bases, and 8 bases had no gene match. This CDR3 contains 15 residues. The V gene's germline CDR1 is DFQATT and CDR2 SNEGSKA (reference sequence). Once obtained from cultured CD4+ T cells, the DNA was sequenced using the Oncomine TCR Beta short-read assay. TCRdb reanalysed the PCR reads using MiXCR and keeps one entry per CDR3 protein. The sample lists 19,000 or so distinct CDR3 sequences, about half seen once, with over 2.5% in the top ten. As for treatment: roughly 10-day PBMC culture with coronavirus spike peptide pools or control peptides (ViraFEST assay). This sample comprised CD4+ T cells from blood, cultured in vitro, obtained after SARS-CoV-2 vaccination. The TCR sequence derives from a human donor who had recovered from COVID-19. This chain uses TRBV20-1 with TRBJ2-7; 10 bases are shared with TRBD1. The CDR3 reads CSARDTGTGVIEQYF. The CDR3 region has the DNA TGCAGTGCTAGAGATACGGGGACAGGGGTGATCGAGCAGTACTTC.